This entry is about one TCR beta chain. The data were taken from a study of blood T cell repertoires in COVID-19. On the study more broadly: Samples taken during acute and convalescent COVID-19 were collected in the United States, Italy and Spain. The cDNA or gDNA used as material had been derived from T cells, B-cell-depleted T cells, or PBMCs.

Original data processing: The authors estimated nucleated cell counts from reference gene primer amplification. The table came from immunoSEQ multiplex PCR; TCRdb's copy has only in-frame clones and leaves some out. The V and J calls and the clone size are those of that table, but D and trimming were determined from the DNA. The sample consists of 200,000 to 300,000 clones, 86% of them appearing once. This clonotype was obtained from a woman in her twenties or thirties who had recovered from COVID-19. What was sequenced was peripheral blood.

CDR3: CASAQGADSPLHF. The CDR3 nucleotides read TGTGCCAGCGCCCAGGGGGCAGATTCACCCCTCCACTTT. J is TRBJ1-6 and V is TRBV18, with TRBD1 identical over 8 bases. Trimming removed 8 bases from V and 8 bases from J; junction bases left unmatched: 5. The CDR3 has 13 residues. CDR1 and CDR2 from the germline V gene are KGHSH and LQKENI.